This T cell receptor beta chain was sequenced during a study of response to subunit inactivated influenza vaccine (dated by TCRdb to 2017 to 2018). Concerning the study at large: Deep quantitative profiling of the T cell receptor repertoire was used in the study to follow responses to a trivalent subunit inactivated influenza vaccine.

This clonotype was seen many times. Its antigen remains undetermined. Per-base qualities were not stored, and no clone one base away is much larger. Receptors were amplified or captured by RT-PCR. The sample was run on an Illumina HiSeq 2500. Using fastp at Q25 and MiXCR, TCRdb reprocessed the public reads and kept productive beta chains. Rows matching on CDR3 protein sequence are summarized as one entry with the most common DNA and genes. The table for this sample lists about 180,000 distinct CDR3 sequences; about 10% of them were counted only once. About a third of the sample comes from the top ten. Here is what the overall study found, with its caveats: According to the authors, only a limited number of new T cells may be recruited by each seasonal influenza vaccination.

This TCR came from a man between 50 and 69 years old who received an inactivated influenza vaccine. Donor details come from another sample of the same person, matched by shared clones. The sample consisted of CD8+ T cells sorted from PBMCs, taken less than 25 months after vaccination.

The DNA sequence reads TGTGCCAGCAGCTTCCTTCGAGAGCAGTACTTC. It encodes CASSFLREQYF. The chain couples TRBV7-9 to TRBJ2-7, with the D gene not clear enough to name. The germline V gene (reference sequence) supplies CDR1 SEHNR and CDR2 FQNEAQ. There are 11 amino acids in the CDR3, from cysteine to phenylalanine inclusive. Only CDR3 DNA remains: 33 bases, in frame from the first base. V gives up 3 bases and J gives up 7 bases, and the segment between their germline ends measures 7 bases.